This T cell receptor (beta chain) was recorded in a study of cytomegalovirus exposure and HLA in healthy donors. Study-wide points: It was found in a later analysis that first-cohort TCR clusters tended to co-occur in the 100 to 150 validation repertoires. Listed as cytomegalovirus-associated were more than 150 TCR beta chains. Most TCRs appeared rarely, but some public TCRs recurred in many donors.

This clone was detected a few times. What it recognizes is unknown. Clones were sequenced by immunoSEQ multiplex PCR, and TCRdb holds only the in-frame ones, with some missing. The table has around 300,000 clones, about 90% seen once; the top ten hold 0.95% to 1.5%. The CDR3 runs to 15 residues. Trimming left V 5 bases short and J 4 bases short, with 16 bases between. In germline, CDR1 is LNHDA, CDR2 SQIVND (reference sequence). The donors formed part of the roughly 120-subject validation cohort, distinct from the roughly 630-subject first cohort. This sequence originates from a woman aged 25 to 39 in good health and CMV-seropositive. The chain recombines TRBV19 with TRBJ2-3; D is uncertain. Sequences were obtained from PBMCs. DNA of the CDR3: TGTGCCAGTAGTTTATCGGCCCGGATACCAGATACGCAGTATTTT. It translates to CASSLSARIPDTQYF.